The subject of this entry is one TCR beta chain. Original processing methods: Reference gene primer amplification in the assay estimated nucleated cell counts. The repertoire was sequenced with immunoSEQ multiplex PCR; TCRdb's copy has only in-frame clones and lacks some. Clonal size and the V and J genes are those of that table, whereas D and trimming came from the DNA. The sample has 250,000 or so clones, around nine tenths seen once; the top ten hold around 3.1%. This sample is part of a study of blood T cell repertoires in COVID-19. The overall study: Material from acute and convalescent COVID-19 was sourced from the United States, Italy and Spain. From T cells, B-cell-depleted T cells, or PBMCs came the material, which was cDNA or gDNA.

Germline CDR1 LGHNA, CDR2 YNFKEQ. This CDR3 comprises 13 residues. V gave up 8 bases and J gave up 0 bases, with 7 bases separating them. It was within 2 weeks before study entry that exposed participants met a COVID-19 case. The chain couples TRBV4-2 to TRBJ1-4, with D maybe TRBD1 (5 bases). Source material: PBMCs or T cells enriched from blood (not recorded which). This clonotype was sampled from a woman aged 40 to 50 who had been exposed to COVID-19. The CDR3 is CASQGATNEKLFF. The CDR3 DNA reads TGTGCCAGCCAGGGCGCAACTAATGAAAAACTGTTTTTT.